These 27 T cell receptor beta chains were sequenced from one sample in a study of radiotherapy plus CTLA-4 blockade in lung cancer (dated by TCRdb to 2017 to 2018). Receptors were amplified or captured by the immunoSEQ multiplex PCR assay. The immuneACCESS repertoire file appears here via TCRdb, limited to in-frame rearrangements. These files lack a portion of the clones; in checked studies, under half of the deficit traces to unresolved V genes, and the cause of the others is not known. For this sample the table gives around 37,000 clones, of which 60% to 85% were detected only once. Around an eighth of the sample belongs to the ten largest clones. The sample consisted of peripheral blood, taken from a patient treated with radiotherapy plus ipilimumab. The receptors stem from a human donor with non-small cell lung cancer that progressed on radiotherapy plus ipilimumab.

Here the CDR3 DNA reads TGTGCCAGCAGCGCACAGGTAGGCAAGGTTAACTATGGCTACACCTTC. Protein sequence: CASSAQVGKVNYGYTF. This sequence joins TRBV9 and TRBJ1-2; D possibly corresponds to TRBD1 (5 bases). This CDR3 region has 16 residues. Deletions cut 3 bases from V and 1 base from J, with 16 bases between. The germline gives CDR1 SGDLS, CDR2 YYNGEE.

The gene calls are TRBV5-6 and TRBJ1-3; unclear D gene. The CDR3 covers 14 residues. Germline lookup yields CDR1 SGHDT and CDR2 YYEEEE. V was shortened by 7 bases and J by 0 bases, with 11 bases between the two germline ends. For the CDR3, the DNA is TGTGCCAGCGGACGTCCAGCCTCTGGAAACACCATATATTTT. Translation gives CASGRPASGNTIYF.

This clone occurred once. This chain connects TRBV5-6 to TRBJ2-3; a possible D gene is TRBD1 (6 bases). The CDR3 loop spans 15 amino acids. Deletions cut 4 bases from V and 4 bases from J, with 16 bases between. Germline V gene lookup returns CDR1 SGHDT and CDR2 YYEEEE. This CDR3 is CASSNRDNPADTQYF. CDR3 in DNA: TGTGCCAGCAGCAATCGGGACAACCCAGCAGATACGCAGTATTTT.

This chain connects TRBV27 to TRBJ2-2; TRBD1 aligns across 9 bases. The J segment lost 6 bases and the V segment lost 3 bases, leaving 8 bases of the junction unmatched. The CDR3 spans 16 residues. Germline V gene sequence: CDR1 MNHEY, CDR2 SMNVEV (reference sequence). CDR3 in amino acids: CASSLTGTGRPGELFF. CDR3 coding DNA: TGTGCCAGCAGTTTGACCGGGACAGGGAGGCCCGGGGAGCTGTTTTTT.

The rearrangement uses TRBV28 and TRBJ1-5; 8 bases line up with TRBD1. This CDR3 spans 17 amino acids. Losses at the gene ends were 2 bases for V and 5 bases for J; bases not matched to a gene: 11. Germline CDR1 is MDHEN and CDR2 is SYDVKM. CDR3 in DNA: TGTGCCAGCAGTTTAACCCGCGGGGGCAGGGGGCATCAGCCCCAGCATTTT. This codes for CASSLTRGGRGHQPQHF.

The chain uses TRBV10-2 and TRBJ1-1, with D possibly TRBD1 on 5 matching bases. CDR3 length: 14 residues. Germline CDR1 WSHSY, CDR2 SAAADI. V was clipped by 3 bases and J by 4 bases, with 12 bases between them. As DNA, the CDR3 is TGCGCCAGCAGTGAATGGGGGATTCGCACTGAAGCTTTCTTT. Translated: CASSEWGIRTEAFF.

The CDR3 loop reads CASSPRGLYYGYTF. The CDR3 DNA reads as TGTGCCAGCAGCCCCAGGGGGCTCTACTATGGCTACACCTTC. The genes are TRBV5-4 and TRBJ1-2; TRBD1 agrees at 8 bases. CDR1 and CDR2 (germline): SGHNT, YYREEE (reference sequence). This CDR3 comprises 14 residues. The junction had 5 bases not matched to a gene; V was cut back by 4 bases and J by 3 bases.

The V and J genes are TRBV7-9 and TRBJ2-7; D possibly corresponds to TRBD1 (6 bases). Between the trimmed V and J ends, which lost 3 bases and 3 bases, there was a span of 15 bases. CDR1 is SEHNR and CDR2 is FQNEAQ in the germline V gene (reference sequence). The CDR3 contains 15 residues. CDR3 nucleotide sequence: TGTGCCAGCAGCTTTTCCGAAGGGACACTCTACGAGCAGTACTTC. This gives the protein CASSFSEGTLYEQYF.

This rearrangement joins TRBV5-6 to TRBJ1-1, with a tentative D call TRBD1 (5 bases). V lost 3 bases and J lost 3, with 18 bases in between. The CDR3 loop spans 16 amino acids. Germline V lookup: CDR1 SGHDT, CDR2 YYEEEE. The CDR3 sequence is CASSSEWDGRYTEAFF. CDR3 bases: TGTGCCAGCAGCTCGGAGTGGGACGGAAGATACACTGAAGCTTTCTTT.

This clone was recorded once. V and J are TRBV2 and TRBJ1-2; D is possibly TRBD1 (6 bases). CDR3 size: 15 residues. The germline V and J ends were trimmed by 5 bases and 3 bases, with 16 bases remaining between them. CDR1 SNHLY and CDR2 FYNNEI come from the germline V gene. CDR3 DNA sequence: TGTGCCAGCAGTATTGGGGGGCTGGGTTACTATGGCTACACCTTC. It translates to CASSIGGLGYYGYTF.

The genes are TRBV5-1 and TRBJ2-7; the D call may be TRBD1 or TRBD2 (6 bases each). The ends were cut back, 2 bases at V and 2 bases at J, with 23 bases in the middle. Germline V gene data show CDR1 as SGHRS and CDR2 as YFSETQ. The CDR3 loop spans 18 amino acids. CDR3 sequence: CASSLTFSGGAGPYEQYF. The CDR3 DNA reads as TGCGCCAGCAGCTTAACATTCTCCGGGGGCGCTGGTCCCTACGAGCAGTACTTC.

V is TRBV19 and J is TRBJ2-7; TRBD1 might be the D (6 bases). CDR3 length equals 15 residues. Germline CDR1 LNHDA, CDR2 SQIVND (reference sequence). V dropped 6 bases and J dropped 0 bases, with 15 bases sitting between them. CDR3 residues: CASSPSLDSSYEQYF. CDR3 bases: TGTGCCAGTAGCCCCAGCCTGGACAGCTCCTACGAGCAGTACTTC.

The chain is built from TRBV11-3 and TRBJ2-2; D ambiguous. CDR3 length equals 14 residues. Germline CDR1 SGHNT, CDR2 YENEEA. The V end was cut by 3 bases, the J end by 1 base, with 6 bases between. The CDR3 reads CASSFHLNTGELFF. In DNA form, the CDR3 reads TGTGCCAGCAGCTTCCACTTGAACACCGGGGAGCTGTTTTTT. Full variable domain (rest looked up from reference TRBV11-3 and TRBJ2-2): EAGVVQSPRYKIIEKKQPVAFWCNPISGHNTLYWYLQNLGQGPELLIRYENEEAVDDSQLPKDRFSAERLKGVDSTLKIQPAELGDSAVYLCASSFHLNTGELFFGEGSRLTVL.

V and J are TRBV2 and TRBJ2-3, with TRBD2 as a possible D gene (5 bases). Germline assignment: CDR1 SNHLY and CDR2 FYNNEI. Trimming pared 6 bases from V and 0 bases from J, leaving 16 bases between. The CDR3 is 16 residues long. The CDR3 loop is CASSSFLAPSTDTQYF. The CDR3 bases are TGTGCCAGCAGCAGCTTTCTAGCCCCCAGCACAGATACGCAGTATTTT.

The genes are TRBV11-3 and TRBJ2-1; 8 positions match TRBD1. The CDR3 contains 15 residues. The germline CDR1 and CDR2 sequences are SGHNT and YENEEA. V lost 5 bases and J lost 0; bases outside the gene matches: 3. CDR3 in DNA: TGTGCCAGCAGCGCACAGGGGGGCTCCTACAATGAGCAGTTCTTC. Amino acids: CASSAQGGSYNEQFF.

This clone is deemed medium-sized. The J gene is TRBJ2-7, the V gene TRBV9; 9 positions agree with TRBD1. The CDR3 loop spans 14 amino acids. With V trimmed by 4 bases and J by 5 bases, 7 bases remained unmatched. Germline CDR1 is SGDLS and CDR2 is YYNGEE. CDR3 nucleotide sequence: TGTGCCAGCAGCATGGACAGGGGAGGAGACGAGCAGTACTTC. This encodes CASSMDRGGDEQYF.

V gene TRBV5-4 combines with J gene TRBJ2-7; D ambiguous. Germline CDR1 is SGHNT and CDR2 is YYREEE (reference sequence). The CDR3 sequence is 12 residues long. V shed 2 bases and J shed 6 bases, with 9 bases lying between them. The CDR3 reads CASSFGGSEQYF. CDR3 coding DNA: TGTGCCAGCAGCTTCGGCGGCTCCGAGCAGTACTTC.

V and J are TRBV2 and TRBJ2-7, with 9 bases identical to TRBD2. From germline, CDR1 is SNHLY and CDR2 FYNNEI. CDR3 length equals 12 residues. V shed 3 bases, J shed 12 bases, and the junction held 6 bases outside the gene matches. In DNA, the CDR3 is TGTGCCAGCAGTGAGCCTAGCGGGGAAATGTACTTC. Residues: CASSEPSGEMYF.

The chain couples TRBV7-2 to TRBJ1-2; a possible D gene is TRBD1 (5 bases). The V end was cut by 8 bases, the J end by 8 bases, with 15 bases between. CDR3 length: 12 residues. Germline assignment: CDR1 SGHTA and CDR2 FQGNSA. The CDR3 bases are TGTGCCAGCCGGGGGAGCAGGGTAGGCTACACCTTC. This codes for CASRGSRVGYTF. Full variable domain (remainder filled in from reference TRBV7-2 and TRBJ1-2): GAGVSQSPSNKVTEKGKDVELRCDPISGHTALYWYRQSLGQGLEFLIYFQGNSAPDKSGLPSDRFSAERTGGSVSTLTIQRTQQEDSAVYLCASRGSRVGYTFGSGTRLTVV.

This clone was counted between two and nine times. V usage is TRBV27 and J usage is TRBJ1-6; a weak D match, TRBD1 (5 bases). The CDR3 contains 15 residues. Trimming shortened V by 0 bases and J by 7 bases, and 10 bases separated the two germline ends. CDR1 MNHEY and CDR2 SMNVEV come from the germline V gene (reference sequence). CDR3 residues: CASSLSGGTNSPLHF. CDR3 bases: TGTGCCAGCAGTTTATCCGGTGGGACCAATTCACCCCTCCACTTT.

This clone has a handful of counts. The rearrangement joins TRBV4-1 to TRBJ2-2; a weak D match, TRBD1 (6 bases). From germline, CDR1 is MGHRA and CDR2 YSYEKL. V lost 4 bases, J lost 1 base, and 10 bases lay in between. The CDR3 sequence is 15 residues long. The CDR3 loop reads CASSPGVLNTGELFF. Written as DNA, the CDR3 is TGCGCCAGCAGCCCAGGGGTCTTGAACACCGGGGAGCTGTTTTTT.

The chain combines TRBV4-1 with TRBJ1-1, with 7 positions matching TRBD1. CDR1 and CDR2 from the germline V gene are MGHRA and YSYEKL. Trimming cost V 6 bases and J 1 base; bases outside gene matches: 5. The CDR3 spans 14 residues. The CDR3 sequence is CASRVTGANTEAFF. The CDR3 DNA reads as TGCGCCAGCAGGGTCACAGGGGCGAACACTGAAGCTTTCTTT.

The chain carries TRBV7-3 and TRBJ2-2, with D hard to call. The germline V gene has CDR1 SGHTA and CDR2 FQGTGA. Trimming removed 8 bases from V and 0 bases from J, with 7 bases in between. The CDR3 loop spans 13 amino acids. Written as DNA, the CDR3 is TGTGCCAGCTCCTCAGCGAACACCGGGGAGCTGTTTTTT. This codes for CASSSANTGELFF.

This rearrangement joins TRBV7-6 to TRBJ2-1; perhaps TRBD2 as D (5 bases). With 0 bases removed from V and 0 bases from J, the gap between germline ends came to 6 bases. The CDR3 is 15 residues long. CDR1 SGHVS and CDR2 FNYEAQ come from the germline V gene. CDR3 DNA: TGTGCCAGCAGCTTAGCAGCGGACTCCTACAATGAGCAGTTCTTC. This gives the protein CASSLAADSYNEQFF.

This chain joins TRBV7-9 and TRBJ2-7; D uncertain. The germline V and J ends were trimmed by 1 base and 9 bases, with 13 bases remaining between them. The CDR3 consists of 13 residues. Germline V gene lookup returns CDR1 SEHNR and CDR2 FQNEAQ (reference sequence). CDR3 bases: TGTGCCAGCAGCTTAGAGGCAGACCGAGGGCAGTACTTC. Translated: CASSLEADRGQYF.

Comments on this clone: The junction and the germline gene differ at one end; a read error may be behind it. This chain links TRBV10-3 with TRBJ1-2; 8 nucleotides agree with TRBD1. Germline CDR1 reads ENHRY; CDR2 reads SYGVKD. This CDR3 has 15 residues. CDR3: CASSYSGDRNYGYTF. CDR3 DNA sequence: TGTGCCAGCAGTTACTCTGGGGACAGGAACTATGGCTACACCTTC.

The chain carries TRBV5-6 and TRBJ2-5; D call uncertain. Trimming cost V 0 bases and J 5 bases, with 5 bases left between them. Germline CDR1 SGHDT, CDR2 YYEEEE. CDR3 size: 12 residues. CDR3 protein: CASSLVEETQYF. The CDR3 region has the DNA TGTGCCAGCAGCTTGGTGGAGGAGACCCAGTACTTC. The whole variable domain, remainder taken from reference TRBV5-6 and TRBJ2-5, is DAGVTQSPTHLIKTRGQQVTLRCSPKSGHDTVSWYQQALGQGPQFIFQYYEEEERQRGNFPDRFSGHQFPNYSSELNVNALLLGDSALYLCASSLVEETQYFGPGTRLLVL.